This section outlines one T cell receptor (beta chain) sequence together with its context. As yet, its antigen is unknown. TCR alpha and TCR beta cDNA libraries carrying sample barcodes and UMIs came from 5'RACE with constant-segment primers. Each CDR3 protein gets one entry after TCRdb re-called the 5' RACE reads with MiXCR. This repertoire shows 250,000 to 300,000 distinct CDR3 sequences, about 16% found once; its top ten account for roughly 20%. This sample was included in a study of T-cell memory formation after mild COVID-19. The wider study: TCR clustering was largely donor specific. General study points: Contracting clones from day 15 to 85 had balanced CD4/CD8; later expanders favoured CD4+. Researchers found some responding clones in pre-infection memory, a sign that cross-reactive memory joined.

This CDR3 has 18 amino acids. The germline V gene has CDR1 MGHRA and CDR2 YSYEKL. The junction had 14 bases not matched to a gene; V was cut back by 2 bases and J by 7 bases. The sample was PBMCs or a T cell subset sorted from them (not recorded which). The receptor comes from a man aged 18 to 30 who had mild COVID-19 (a few samples of this study predate the infection). Cell type and time point are not known. The gene calls are TRBV4-1 and TRBJ1-6; 7 bases map to TRBD1. The CDR3 DNA follows: TGCGCCAGCAGCCAAACTCCCCAAGGACGCAGGGGGAATTCACCCCTCCACTTT. Amino acids: CASSQTPQGRRGNSPLHF.